This TCR beta chain is from a study of T cells after yellow fever vaccination. General study findings and limits: Some clonotypes, a small share, were shared between CD4 and CD8 compartments. Reappearance after the booster was observed for most primary-vaccination clones (about 95% CD4, more than 70% CD8).

TCR cDNA, made by 5'RACE template switching, carried an added universal primer site and UMIs. From the 5' RACE reads, TCRdb called clonotypes with MiXCR, one entry per CDR3 protein. The table lists about 69,000 distinct CDR3 sequences, roughly 6% of them singletons, with about 2% in the top ten. This clonotype was seen repeatedly, ten times or more. The antigen is not known. The TCR originated in a man aged 18 to 35 who received the YFV17D yellow fever vaccine. Sequencing was performed on CD4+ T cells sorted from PBMCs, taken around 15 days after the first yellow fever vaccination.

In DNA form, the CDR3 reads TGTGCCATCAGTGACTATCTAGGAGGCAGAGAGACCCAGTACTTC. Its translation is CAISDYLGGRETQYF. The V and J genes are TRBV10-3 and TRBJ2-5; D might be TRBD2 (5 bases). V lost 3 bases and J lost 4, with 15 bases in between. The CDR3 spans 15 residues. The germline gives CDR1 ENHRY, CDR2 SYGVKD.